The T cell receptor (beta chain) under discussion was sequenced for a study of cytomegalovirus exposure and HLA in healthy donors. Whole-study results and caveats: A missense variant in DCLRE1C was later tied to TCR beta V- and J-gene trimming. Reports indicate that TCR beta sequences accurately predicted the HLA-A and HLA-B alleles of most subjects. A later analysis reportedly found fewer N-insertions in an Asian-associated ancestry cluster than the approximately 670-donor mean. HLA alleles showed associations with approximately 15,000 TCR beta sequences in a later analysis, at a 0.05 false discovery rate.

Germline V lookup: CDR1 MDHEN, CDR2 SYDVKM. The V segment lost 4 bases and the J segment 2 bases; nucleotides outside the gene matches: 5. The CDR3 has 16 amino acids. As for this clone: The antigen is undetermined.

A multiplex PCR was run with 60 Vbeta primers and 13 Jbeta primers. Assay: immunoSEQ multiplex PCR; the TCRdb copy retains only in-frame clones and omits some. Of approximately 140,000 clones in the sample, just under 80% are singletons; the top ten hold about 1.5%. Sequences were obtained from PBMCs. The chain employs TRBV28 and TRBJ2-1, with TRBD1 matching over 10 bases. The receptor was isolated from a woman aged 18-29 years in good health and CMV-seronegative. The CDR3 here is CASSSPTGGAYNEQFF. For the CDR3, the DNA is TGTGCCAGCAGTTCACCGACAGGGGGCGCCTACAATGAGCAGTTCTTC.